This T cell receptor (beta chain) was captured in a study of low-dose radiotherapy and immunotherapy resistance in tumors. Study information: Aspirin 300 mg was given orally each day for four cycles from cycle 1 day 1.

Time point noted: before trial treatment. As their treatment, donors received nivolumab, ipilimumab, aspirin, low-dose cyclophosphamide and low-dose radiotherapy. All eligible patients presented with advanced solid tumors that contained no tumor-infiltrating lymphocytes. cDNA synthesis used a TRAV/TRBV-specific primer set for both chains. TCR amplification used around 19 PCR cycles, a constant-region primer and a V-primer adapter. One entry per CDR3 protein results from TCRdb running MiXCR on the reads. The table has roughly 76,000 distinct CDR3 sequences, around 18% seen once. This clonotype was seen repeatedly, ten times or more. The input for sequencing was PBMCs, taken before treatment. The source is a male donor with prostate cancer.

The CDR3 region is CASTQPGSNEKLFF. Written as DNA, the CDR3 is TGTGCCAGCACCCAACCGGGGAGTAATGAAAAACTGTTTTTT. The chain couples TRBV12-3 or TRBV12-4 to TRBJ1-4; D not resolved. V gave up 7 bases and J gave up 4 bases, with 13 bases separating them. This CDR3 is built from 14 residues.